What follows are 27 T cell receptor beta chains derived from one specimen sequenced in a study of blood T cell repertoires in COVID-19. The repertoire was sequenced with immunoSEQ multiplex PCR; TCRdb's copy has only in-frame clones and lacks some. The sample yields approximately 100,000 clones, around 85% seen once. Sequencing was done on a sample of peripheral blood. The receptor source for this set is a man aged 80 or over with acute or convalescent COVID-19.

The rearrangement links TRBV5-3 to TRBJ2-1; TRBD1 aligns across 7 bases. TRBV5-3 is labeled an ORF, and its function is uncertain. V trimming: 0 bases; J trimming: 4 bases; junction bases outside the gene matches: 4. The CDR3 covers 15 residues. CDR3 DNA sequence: TGTGCCAGAAGCTTGGGACAGGGATTTTACAATGAGCAGTTCTTC. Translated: CARSLGQGFYNEQFF.

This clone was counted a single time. CDR3 protein: CASSLAGYGNQPQHF. Here the CDR3 DNA reads TGTGCCAGCAGCTTAGCAGGGTACGGCAATCAGCCCCAGCATTTT. V usage is TRBV11-2 and J usage is TRBJ1-5; possibly TRBD1 for D (5 bases). The CDR3 sequence is 15 residues long. Between the trimmed V and J ends, which lost 1 base and 2 bases, there was a span of 9 bases. Germline values: CDR1 SGHAT, CDR2 FQNNGV.

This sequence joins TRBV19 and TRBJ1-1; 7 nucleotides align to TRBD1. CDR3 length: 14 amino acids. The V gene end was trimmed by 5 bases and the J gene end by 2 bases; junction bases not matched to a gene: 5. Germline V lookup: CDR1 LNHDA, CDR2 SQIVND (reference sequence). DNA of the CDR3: TGTGCCAGTAGTTCGGACAGGCGAAACACTGAAGCTTTCTTT. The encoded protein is CASSSDRRNTEAFF.

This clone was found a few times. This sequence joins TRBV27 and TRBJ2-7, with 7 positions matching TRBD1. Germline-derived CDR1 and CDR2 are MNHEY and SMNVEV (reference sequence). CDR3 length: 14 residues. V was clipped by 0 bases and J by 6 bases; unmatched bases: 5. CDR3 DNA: TGTGCCAGCAGTTTATCTACAGGGGTGGGCGAGCAGTACTTC. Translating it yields CASSLSTGVGEQYF.

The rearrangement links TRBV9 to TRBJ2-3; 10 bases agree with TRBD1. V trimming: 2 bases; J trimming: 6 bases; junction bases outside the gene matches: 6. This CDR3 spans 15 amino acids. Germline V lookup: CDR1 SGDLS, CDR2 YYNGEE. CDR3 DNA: TGTGCCAGCAGCGTGACAGGGGGCGCCTGGGATACGCAGTATTTT. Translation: CASSVTGGAWDTQYF.

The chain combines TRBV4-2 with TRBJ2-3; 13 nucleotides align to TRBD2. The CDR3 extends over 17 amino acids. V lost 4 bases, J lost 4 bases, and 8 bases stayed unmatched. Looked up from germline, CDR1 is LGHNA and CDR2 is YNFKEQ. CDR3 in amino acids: CASSLQTSGRNPDTQYF. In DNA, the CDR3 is TGTGCCAGCAGCCTCCAGACTAGCGGGAGGAATCCAGATACGCAGTATTTT.

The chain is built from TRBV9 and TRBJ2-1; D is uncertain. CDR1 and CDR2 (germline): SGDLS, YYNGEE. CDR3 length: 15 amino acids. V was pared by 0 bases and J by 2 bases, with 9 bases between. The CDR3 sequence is CASSVERWTYNEQFF. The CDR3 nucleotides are TGTGCCAGCAGCGTAGAGCGTTGGACCTACAATGAGCAGTTCTTC.

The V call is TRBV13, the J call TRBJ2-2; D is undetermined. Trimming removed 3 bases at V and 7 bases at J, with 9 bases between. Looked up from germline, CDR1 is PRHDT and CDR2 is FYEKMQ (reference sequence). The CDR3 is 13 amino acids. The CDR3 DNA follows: TGTGCCAGCAGCTTGGTTGGCCTCGGGGAGCTGTTTTTT. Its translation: CASSLVGLGELFF.

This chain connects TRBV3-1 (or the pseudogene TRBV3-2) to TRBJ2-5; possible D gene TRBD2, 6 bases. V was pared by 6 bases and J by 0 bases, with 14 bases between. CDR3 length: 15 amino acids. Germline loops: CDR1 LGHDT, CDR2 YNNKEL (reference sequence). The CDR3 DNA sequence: TGTGCCAGCAGACAAAGACGGACTAACCAAGAGACCCAGTACTTC. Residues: CASRQRRTNQETQYF.

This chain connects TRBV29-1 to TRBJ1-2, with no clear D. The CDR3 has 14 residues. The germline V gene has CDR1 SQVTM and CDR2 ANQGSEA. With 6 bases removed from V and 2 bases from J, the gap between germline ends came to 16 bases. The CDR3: CSVHTPTENYGYTF. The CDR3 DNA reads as TGCAGCGTCCATACCCCAACAGAGAACTATGGCTACACCTTC.

CDR3 protein: CASTPGGGRGEQYF. In nucleotides, the CDR3 is TGTGCCAGCACCCCCGGTGGCGGTCGCGGGGAGCAGTACTTC. The chain has TRBV6-2 or TRBV6-3 and TRBJ2-7; D perhaps matches TRBD2 (5 bases). Germline V gene lookup returns CDR1 MNHEY and CDR2 SVGEGT. The CDR3 consists of 14 residues. V lost 7 bases to trimming and J lost 7 bases, with 20 bases between them.

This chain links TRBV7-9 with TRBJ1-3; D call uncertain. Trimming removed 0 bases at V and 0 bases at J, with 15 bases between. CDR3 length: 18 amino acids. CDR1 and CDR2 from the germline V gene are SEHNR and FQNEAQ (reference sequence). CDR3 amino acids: CASSLARDTAPSGNTIYF. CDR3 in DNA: TGTGCCAGCAGCTTAGCGCGTGACACCGCTCCCTCTGGAAACACCATATATTTT. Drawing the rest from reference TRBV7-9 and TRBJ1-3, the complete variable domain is DTGVSQNPRHKITKRGQNVTFRCDPISEHNRLYWYRQTLGQGPEFLTYFQNEAQLEKSRLLSDRFSAERPKGSFSTLEIQRTEQGDSAMYLCASSLARDTAPSGNTIYFGEGSWLTVV.

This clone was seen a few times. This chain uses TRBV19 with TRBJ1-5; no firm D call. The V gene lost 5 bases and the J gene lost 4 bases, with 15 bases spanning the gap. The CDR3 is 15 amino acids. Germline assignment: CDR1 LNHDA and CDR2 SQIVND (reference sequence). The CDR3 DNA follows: TGTGCCAGTAGTCCACAAGGAGGGTCAAATCAGCCCCAGCATTTT. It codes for CASSPQGGSNQPQHF.

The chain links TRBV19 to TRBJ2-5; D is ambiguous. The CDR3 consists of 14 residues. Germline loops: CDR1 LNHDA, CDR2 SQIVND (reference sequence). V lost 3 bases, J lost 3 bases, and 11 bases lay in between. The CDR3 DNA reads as TGTGCCAGTAGTATCTCGCCGGCGGAAGAGACCCAGTACTTC. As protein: CASSISPAEETQYF. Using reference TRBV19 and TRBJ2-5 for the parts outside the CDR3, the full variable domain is DGGITQSPKYLFRKEGQNVTLSCEQNLNHDAMYWYRQDPGQGLRLIYYSQIVNDFQKGDIAEGYSVSREKKESFPLTVTSAQKNPTAFYLCASSISPAEETQYFGPGTRLLVL.

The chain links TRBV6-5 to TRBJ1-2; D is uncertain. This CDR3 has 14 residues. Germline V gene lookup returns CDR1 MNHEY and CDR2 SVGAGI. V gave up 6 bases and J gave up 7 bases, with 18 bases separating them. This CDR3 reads CASRPVSGEGGYTF. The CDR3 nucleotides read TGTGCCAGCAGACCAGTTTCGGGTGAGGGTGGCTACACCTTC.

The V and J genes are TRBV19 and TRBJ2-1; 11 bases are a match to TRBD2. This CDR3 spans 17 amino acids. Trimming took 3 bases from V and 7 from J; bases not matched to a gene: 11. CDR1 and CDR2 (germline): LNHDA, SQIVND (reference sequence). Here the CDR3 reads CASSILLGLAGGNEQFF. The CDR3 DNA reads TGTGCCAGTAGTATCCTTCTCGGGCTAGCGGGAGGTAATGAGCAGTTCTTC.

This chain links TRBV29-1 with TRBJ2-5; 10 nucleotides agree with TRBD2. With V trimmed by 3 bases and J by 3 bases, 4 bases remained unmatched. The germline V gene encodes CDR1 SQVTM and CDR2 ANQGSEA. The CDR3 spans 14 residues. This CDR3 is CSVDTSGIKETQYF. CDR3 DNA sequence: TGCAGCGTTGATACTAGCGGGATAAAAGAGACCCAGTACTTC.

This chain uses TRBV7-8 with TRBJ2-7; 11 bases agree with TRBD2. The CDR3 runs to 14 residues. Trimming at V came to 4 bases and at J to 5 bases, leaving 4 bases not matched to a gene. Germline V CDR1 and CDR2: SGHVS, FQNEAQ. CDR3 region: CASSSTSGIHEQYF. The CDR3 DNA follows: TGTGCCAGCAGCTCGACTAGCGGGATCCACGAGCAGTACTTC.

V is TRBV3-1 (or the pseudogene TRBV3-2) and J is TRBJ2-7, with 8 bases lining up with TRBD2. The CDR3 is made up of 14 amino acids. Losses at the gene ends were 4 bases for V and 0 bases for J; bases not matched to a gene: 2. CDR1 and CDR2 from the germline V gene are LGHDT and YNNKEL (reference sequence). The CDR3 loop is CASSPSGSSYEQYF. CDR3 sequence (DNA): TGTGCCAGCAGCCCAAGCGGGAGCTCCTACGAGCAGTACTTC.

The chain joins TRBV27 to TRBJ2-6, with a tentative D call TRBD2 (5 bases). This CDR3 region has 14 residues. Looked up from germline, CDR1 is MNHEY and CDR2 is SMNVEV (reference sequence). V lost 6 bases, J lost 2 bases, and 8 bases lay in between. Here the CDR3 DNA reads TGTGCCAGCAGATGGGGAGCTGGGGCCAACGTCCTGACTTTC. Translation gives CASRWGAGANVLTF.

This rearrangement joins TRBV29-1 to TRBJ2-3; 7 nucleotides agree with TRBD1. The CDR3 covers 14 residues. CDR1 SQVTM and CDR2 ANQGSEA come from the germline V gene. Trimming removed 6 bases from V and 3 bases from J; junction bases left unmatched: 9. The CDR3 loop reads CSVRRQGSTDTQYF. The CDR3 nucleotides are TGCAGCGTCCGCCGACAGGGATCGACAGATACGCAGTATTTT.

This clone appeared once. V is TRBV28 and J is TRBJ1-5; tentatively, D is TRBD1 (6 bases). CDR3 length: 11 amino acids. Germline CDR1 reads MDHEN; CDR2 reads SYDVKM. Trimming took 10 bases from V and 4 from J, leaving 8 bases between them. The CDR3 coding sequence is TGTGCCACACAGGGAAATCAGCCCCAGCATTTT. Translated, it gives CATQGNQPQHF.

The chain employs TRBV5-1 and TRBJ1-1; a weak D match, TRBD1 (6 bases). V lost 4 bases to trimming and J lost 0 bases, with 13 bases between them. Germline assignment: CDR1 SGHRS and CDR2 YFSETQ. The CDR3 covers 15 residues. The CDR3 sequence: CASSPGELMNTEAFF. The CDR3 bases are TGCGCCAGCAGCCCAGGGGAGCTCATGAACACTGAAGCTTTCTTT.

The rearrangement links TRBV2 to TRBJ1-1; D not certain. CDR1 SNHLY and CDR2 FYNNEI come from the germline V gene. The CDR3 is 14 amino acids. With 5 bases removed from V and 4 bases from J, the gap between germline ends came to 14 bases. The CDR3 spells CASSHDIQSTEAFF. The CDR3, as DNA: TGTGCCAGCAGTCACGACATCCAATCCACTGAAGCTTTCTTT.

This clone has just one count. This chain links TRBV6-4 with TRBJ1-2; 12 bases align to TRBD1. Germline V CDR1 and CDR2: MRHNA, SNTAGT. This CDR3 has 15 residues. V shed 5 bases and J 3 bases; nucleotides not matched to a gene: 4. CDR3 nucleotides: TGTGCCAGCAGTCCCGGGACAGGGGGCCACTATGGCTACACCTTC. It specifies CASSPGTGGHYGYTF.

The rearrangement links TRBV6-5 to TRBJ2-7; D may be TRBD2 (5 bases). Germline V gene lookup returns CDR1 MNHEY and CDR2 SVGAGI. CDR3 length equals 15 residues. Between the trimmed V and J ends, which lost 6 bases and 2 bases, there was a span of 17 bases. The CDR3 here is CASSPPADSPYEQYF. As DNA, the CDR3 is TGTGCCAGCAGCCCCCCGGCGGACTCGCCCTACGAGCAGTACTTC.

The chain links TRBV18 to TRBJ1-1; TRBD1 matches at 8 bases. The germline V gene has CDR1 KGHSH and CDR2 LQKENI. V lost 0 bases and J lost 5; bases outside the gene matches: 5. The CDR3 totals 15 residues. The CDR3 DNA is TGTGCCAGCTCACCACCGACAGGGGAGAGAACTGAAGCTTTCTTT. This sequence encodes CASSPPTGERTEAFF.